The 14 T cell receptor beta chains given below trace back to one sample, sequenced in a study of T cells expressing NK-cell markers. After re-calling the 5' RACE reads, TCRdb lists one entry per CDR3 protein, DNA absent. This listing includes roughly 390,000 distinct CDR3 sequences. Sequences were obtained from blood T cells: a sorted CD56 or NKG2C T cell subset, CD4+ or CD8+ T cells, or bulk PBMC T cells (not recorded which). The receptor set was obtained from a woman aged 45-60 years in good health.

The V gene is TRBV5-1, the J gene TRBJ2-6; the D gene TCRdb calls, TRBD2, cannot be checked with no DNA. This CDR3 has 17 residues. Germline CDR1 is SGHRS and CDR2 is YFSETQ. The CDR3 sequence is CASSLEGRKAGANVLTF.

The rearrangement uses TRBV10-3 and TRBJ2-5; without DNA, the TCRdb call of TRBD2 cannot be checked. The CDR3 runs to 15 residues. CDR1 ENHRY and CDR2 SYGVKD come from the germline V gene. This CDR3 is CAAQPGRADQETQYF.

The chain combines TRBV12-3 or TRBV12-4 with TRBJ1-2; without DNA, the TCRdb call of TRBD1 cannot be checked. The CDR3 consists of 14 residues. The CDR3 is CASSRGQGGYGYTF.

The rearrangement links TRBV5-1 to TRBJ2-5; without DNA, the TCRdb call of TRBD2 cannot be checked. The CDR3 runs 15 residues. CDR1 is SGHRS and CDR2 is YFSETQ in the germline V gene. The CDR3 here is CASSLEAGRLKTQYF.

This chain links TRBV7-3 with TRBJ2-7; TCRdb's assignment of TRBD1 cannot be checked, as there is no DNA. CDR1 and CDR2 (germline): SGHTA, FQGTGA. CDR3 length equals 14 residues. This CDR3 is CASSWPGQVREQYF.

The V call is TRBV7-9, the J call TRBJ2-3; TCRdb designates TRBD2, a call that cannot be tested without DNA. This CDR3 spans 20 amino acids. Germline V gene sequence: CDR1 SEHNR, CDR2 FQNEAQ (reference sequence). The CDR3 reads CASSLVALDGRRDGTDTQYF.

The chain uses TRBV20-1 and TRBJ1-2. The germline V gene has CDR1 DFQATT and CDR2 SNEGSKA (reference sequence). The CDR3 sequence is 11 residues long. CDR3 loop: CSAPANYGYTF.

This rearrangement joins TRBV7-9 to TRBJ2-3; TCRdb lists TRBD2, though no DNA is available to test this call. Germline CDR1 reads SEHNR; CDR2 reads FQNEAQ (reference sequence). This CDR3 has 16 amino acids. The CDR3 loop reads CASSLAGGLAGNTQYF.

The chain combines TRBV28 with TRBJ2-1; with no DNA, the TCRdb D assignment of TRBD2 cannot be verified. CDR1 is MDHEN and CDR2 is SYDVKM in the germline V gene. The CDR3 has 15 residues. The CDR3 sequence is CASSTLAGGGNEQFF.

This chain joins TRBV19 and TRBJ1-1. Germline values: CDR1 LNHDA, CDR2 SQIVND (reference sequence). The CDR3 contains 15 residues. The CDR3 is CASSGQFRVGTEAFF.

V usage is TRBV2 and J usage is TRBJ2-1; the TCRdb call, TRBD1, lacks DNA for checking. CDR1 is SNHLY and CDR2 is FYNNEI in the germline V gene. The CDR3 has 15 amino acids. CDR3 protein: CASSRGRERRNEQFF.

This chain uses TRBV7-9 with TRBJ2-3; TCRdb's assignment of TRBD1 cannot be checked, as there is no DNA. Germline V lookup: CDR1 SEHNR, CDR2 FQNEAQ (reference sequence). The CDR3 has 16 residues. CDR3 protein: CASSLMRDRYTDTQYF. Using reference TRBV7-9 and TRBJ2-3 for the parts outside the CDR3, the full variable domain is DTGVSQNPRHKITKRGQNVTFRCDPISEHNRLYWYRQTLGQGPEFLTYFQNEAQLEKSRLLSDRFSAERPKGSFSTLEIQRTEQGDSAMYLCASSLMRDRYTDTQYFGPGTRLTVL.

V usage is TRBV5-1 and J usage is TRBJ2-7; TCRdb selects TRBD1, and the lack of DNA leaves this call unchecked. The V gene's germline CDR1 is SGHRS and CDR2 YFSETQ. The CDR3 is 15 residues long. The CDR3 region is CASSGQSRDRHEQYF. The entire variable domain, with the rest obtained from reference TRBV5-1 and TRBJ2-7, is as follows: KAGVTQTPRYLIKTRGQQVTLSCSPISGHRSVSWYQQTPGQGLQFLFEYFSETQRNKGNFPGRFSGRQFSNSRSEMNVSTLELGDSALYLCASSGQSRDRHEQYFGPGTRLTVT.

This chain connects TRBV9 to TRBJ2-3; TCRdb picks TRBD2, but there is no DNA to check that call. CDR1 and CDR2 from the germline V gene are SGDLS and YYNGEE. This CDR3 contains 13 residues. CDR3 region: CASTSTSGGTQYF.